Each of the 20 T cell receptor beta chains below was sequenced from the same sample in a study of regulatory T cells in long-lasting Graves disease. Researchers made TCR beta libraries by using iRepertoire HTBI primers and running Arm-PCR on CDR3 regions. TCRdb redid the calling of the multiplex PCR reads with MiXCR, one entry per CDR3 protein. This table has nearly 350,000 distinct CDR3 sequences, 15% to 20% appearing once. Time point defined: persistent/refractory GD, antithyroid drugs over 5 years with positive TRAb. The TCR library used RNA extracted from PBMCs. This sample comprised peripheral blood mononuclear cells (PBMCs), obtained when the disease was refractory, from a patient treated with antithyroid drugs. The receptors originated from a female donor with Graves disease.

The J gene is TRBJ2-6, the V gene TRBV6-5, with TRBD2 matching over 8 bases. There are 19 residues in the CDR3. After removal of 4 bases from V and 0 bases from J, the junction contained 11 bases not matched to a gene. CDR1 is MNHEY, CDR2 SVGAGI, per germline. CDR3 in DNA: TGTGCCAGCAGTTCATACGTCCTAGCGGGCCCCTCTGGGGCCAACGTCCTGACTTTC. Its protein is CASSSYVLAGPSGANVLTF.

Only a few counts were recorded for this clonotype. The rearrangement uses TRBV3-1 and TRBJ1-3, with D uncertain. The CDR3 is 12 amino acids. In germline, CDR1 is LGHDT, CDR2 YNNKEL (reference sequence). The V end lost 1 base, the J end lost 5 bases, and 3 bases lay between the germline ends. The CDR3 protein is CASSQVRNTIYF. CDR3 nucleotides: TGTGCCAGCAGCCAAGTGCGAAACACCATATATTTT.

This clonotype was counted ten times or more. J is TRBJ1-6 and V is TRBV3-1; TRBD1 agrees at 10 bases. CDR1 is LGHDT and CDR2 is YNNKEL in the germline V gene (reference sequence). V lost 4 bases and J lost 7; bases outside the gene matches: 1. This CDR3 is built from 14 residues. Here the CDR3 DNA reads TGTGCCAGCAGCCGACAGGGGGCGAATTCACCCCTCCACTTT. Protein product: CASSRQGANSPLHF.

The rearrangement uses TRBV20-1 and TRBJ1-5, with D unclear. The CDR3 loop spans 16 amino acids. The germline CDR1 and CDR2 sequences are DFQATT and SNEGSKA (reference sequence). The germline V and J ends were trimmed by 0 bases and 1 base, with 13 bases remaining between them. The CDR3 loop reads CSAREAPALSNQPQHF. The CDR3 nucleotides are TGCAGTGCTAGAGAGGCTCCGGCGCTGAGCAATCAGCCCCAGCATTTT.

The rearrangement joins TRBV12-3 or TRBV12-4 to TRBJ1-4; D is unresolved. This CDR3 is built from 14 residues. The V end was cut by 2 bases, the J end by 10 bases, with 14 bases between. CDR3: CASSLKGDGGKLFF. The CDR3 DNA reads TGTGCCAGCAGTTTAAAGGGAGATGGTGGAAAACTGTTTTTT.

This clonotype was seen ten or more times. V gene TRBV20-1 combines with J gene TRBJ1-5, with 8 bases matching TRBD1. V lost 6 bases, J lost 1 base, and 5 bases stayed unmatched. The germline CDR1 and CDR2 sequences are DFQATT and SNEGSKA (reference sequence). This CDR3 region has 14 residues. The CDR3: CSAAGGLSNQPQHF. The CDR3 DNA sequence: TGCAGTGCAGCAGGGGGCCTAAGCAATCAGCCCCAGCATTTT.

This clonotype has only a few counts. The junction differs from germline at one of its ends, possibly a read error. The chain is built from TRBV12-3 or TRBV12-4 and TRBJ2-5, with D uncertain. The CDR3 is 12 amino acids. As DNA, the CDR3 is TGTGCCGGCAGTTTGGTCGGGGAGACCCAGTACTTC. It translates to CAGSLVGETQYF.

The chain combines TRBV24-1 with TRBJ1-3; the D is unclear. Germline V gene lookup returns CDR1 KGHDR and CDR2 SFDVKD. The CDR3 is 14 residues long. Trimming pared 12 bases from V and 0 bases from J, leaving 14 bases between. The DNA for the CDR3 is TGTGCCGCCTGGATGAAGTCCTCTGGAAACACCATATATTTT. It specifies CAAWMKSSGNTIYF.

The V and J genes are TRBV28 and TRBJ2-1, with D hard to call. V was clipped by 8 bases and J by 2 bases, with 19 bases between them. The CDR3 has 16 amino acids. CDR1 is MDHEN, CDR2 SYDVKM, per germline. The CDR3 DNA reads TGTGCCAGCTACCCTCCGGGCAGTAGCACCTACAATGAGCAGTTCTTC. Residues: CASYPPGSSTYNEQFF. Supplemented by reference TRBV28 and TRBJ2-1, the full variable domain reads DVKVTQSSRYLVKRTGEKVFLECVQDMDHENMFWYRQDPGLGLRLIYFSYDVKMKEKGDIPEGYSVSREKKERFSLILESASTNQTSMYLCASYPPGSSTYNEQFFGPGTRLTVL.

There are many counts of this clonotype. CDR3 DNA sequence: TGTGCCAGCAGCTTAGTGCGCGGGGTTAAATACGAGCAGTACTTC. Its protein is CASSLVRGVKYEQYF. The V call is TRBV7-2, the J call TRBJ2-7; tentative D call: TRBD2 (6 bases). This CDR3 region has 15 residues. V gave up 1 base and J gave up 4 bases, with 14 bases separating them. Per the germline V gene, CDR1 is SGHTA and CDR2 is FQGNSA.

The rearrangement joins TRBV3-1 to TRBJ2-1; no reliable D call. The V gene lost 0 bases and the J gene lost 0 bases, with 9 bases spanning the gap. Germline-derived CDR1 and CDR2 are LGHDT and YNNKEL (reference sequence). The CDR3 has 16 residues. This CDR3 reads CASSQEGSRSYNEQFF. CDR3 in DNA: TGTGCCAGCAGCCAAGAGGGTTCGCGCTCCTACAATGAGCAGTTCTTC.

This clonotype has ten or more counts. V is TRBV6-1 and J is TRBJ1-1, with a tentative D call TRBD1 (6 bases). The V end lost 6 bases, the J end lost 1 base, and 9 bases lay between the germline ends. The CDR3 consists of 13 residues. CDR1 and CDR2 (germline): MNHNS, SASEGT. For the CDR3, the DNA is TGTGCCAGCAGGACGGGACAGAACACTGAAGCTTTCTTT. The encoded protein is CASRTGQNTEAFF.

The sample holds many counts of this clonotype. J is TRBJ1-1 and V is TRBV27; tentative D call: TRBD1 (5 bases). The CDR3 is made up of 15 amino acids. Per germline, CDR1 MNHEY and CDR2 SMNVEV (reference sequence). Deletions cut 4 bases from V and 2 bases from J, with 14 bases between. CDR3 residues: CASSSPRQKNTEAFF. Here the CDR3 DNA reads TGTGCCAGCAGTTCCCCCCGACAGAAAAACACTGAAGCTTTCTTT.

There are many counts of this clonotype. This chain uses TRBV20-1 with TRBJ1-2; no reliable D call. Germline CDR1 and CDR2: DFQATT and SNEGSKA (reference sequence). Trimming removed 0 bases at V and 7 bases at J, with 6 bases between. The CDR3 totals 11 residues. Here the CDR3 DNA reads TGCAGTGCTAGAGAACAAGGTGGCTACACCTTC. This codes for CSAREQGGYTF.

This clonotype was seen many times. This sequence joins TRBV11-3 and TRBJ2-5; no reliable D call. Trimming cost V 2 bases and J 4 bases, with 8 bases left between them. Per germline, CDR1 SGHNT and CDR2 YENEEA. The CDR3 consists of 13 residues. CDR3: CASSLTVGETQYF. CDR3 in DNA: TGTGCCAGCAGCTTAACGGTGGGAGAGACCCAGTACTTC.

This clonotype showed up many times. The V call is TRBV20-1, the J call TRBJ2-7, with D tentatively TRBD2 (6 bases). Trimming shortened V by 3 bases and J by 2 bases, and 14 bases separated the two germline ends. This CDR3 contains 14 residues. CDR1 and CDR2 from the germline V gene are DFQATT and SNEGSKA (reference sequence). The DNA of the CDR3 is TGCAGTGCTAGCCCTTCTAGCGCCGCCTACGAGCAGTACTTC. Translated, it gives CSASPSSAAYEQYF.

This clonotype was found a few times. The V gene is TRBV2, the J gene TRBJ2-3, with 8 nucleotides matching TRBD2. The CDR3 consists of 14 residues. Germline V gene sequence: CDR1 SNHLY, CDR2 FYNNEI. With 8 bases clipped from V and 0 bases from J, the junction kept 4 bases outside the gene matches. This CDR3 is CASRASGSTDTQYF. In DNA form, the CDR3 reads TGTGCCAGCCGAGCTAGCGGGAGCACAGATACGCAGTATTTT.

There are many counts of this clonotype. The chain has TRBV20-1 and TRBJ1-2, with 7 bases lining up with TRBD1. Trimming removed 0 bases from V and 4 bases from J; junction bases left unmatched: 11. Per germline, CDR1 DFQATT and CDR2 SNEGSKA (reference sequence). The CDR3 length is 16 residues. The CDR3 DNA follows: TGCAGTGCTAGAGACCCGACAGGGAGTCTTAGCTATGGCTACACCTTC. This translates into CSARDPTGSLSYGYTF.

This clonotype has at least ten counts. This chain links TRBV20-1 with TRBJ1-2, with D tentatively TRBD1 (5 bases). V was clipped by 1 base and J by 4 bases, with 10 bases between them. CDR3 length equals 13 residues. From germline, CDR1 is DFQATT and CDR2 SNEGSKA (reference sequence). The CDR3 DNA sequence: TGCAGTGCTAGAGGGCCCGGGGGCTATGGCTACACCTTC. Amino acid sequence: CSARGPGGYGYTF.

This clonotype showed up just once. This chain links TRBV9 with TRBJ2-1, with D uncertain. The germline V gene has CDR1 SGDLS and CDR2 YYNGEE. Between the trimmed V and J ends, which lost 3 bases and 8 bases, there was a span of 12 bases. This CDR3 region has 13 residues. The DNA of the CDR3 is TGTGCCAGCAGCGCCGGGCGGTGGGATGAGCAGTTCTTC. Residues: CASSAGRWDEQFF.